Listed here is a single T cell receptor beta chain. This clonotype was seen a single time. Its recognized antigen is unknown. No base-level quality is on record; no much larger clone is a single base apart. A read on its own is weak evidence. These data are taken from a study of CD8+CD57+ T cells in acquired aplastic anemia (dated by TCRdb to 2017 to 2018). Describing the broader study: A mean of around 3.3 ug of DNA, ranging from about 0.19 to 30 ug, was extracted from sorted CD4+ and CD8+ cells. CD8+CD57+ expansion was defined as frequency above the mean frequency observed in healthy subjects. General findings and caveats noted by the study authors: Nearly 30 CD8+ CDR3 sequences were found in both patients and controls but appeared to be highly expressed in patients and within the immunodominant clones of the patients. CD8+ Simpson's diversity did not differ significantly between patients and healthy controls (P=0.060).

TCR beta VDJ combination and CDR3 sequence profiling used genomic DNA as the template. An Illumina HiSeq 2000 was the platform used for TCR repertoire sequencing. In the authors' own workflow: TRBV/TRBJ rearrangement plots, CDR3 size and DJ length profiles, and Simpson's diversity index were used to evaluate the repertoires. The most abundant DNA sequence in the deep sequencing data was taken as the immunodominant clone. CDR3 amino acid sequences were screened for sharing across subjects and compared with published repertoires and the VDJdb database. TCRdb trimmed the raw reads at Q25, called clones with MiXCR and kept productive beta chains. Records with the same CDR3 protein are collapsed into one entry carrying the most frequent genes and DNA. TCRdb's processing, not the authors' own work, is the source of the V and J calls. The sample records around 200,000 distinct CDR3 sequences, 48% of which are singletons. The ten largest account for 10% to 15% of the sample.

Patients chosen for sequencing had shown expansion of CD8+CD57+ cells by flow cytometry. Severe acquired aplastic anemia was diagnosed in all patients according to International Study of Aplastic Anemia and Agranulocytosis and Camitta criteria. No patient had received any therapy when blood was sampled. The study deep-sequenced TCR repertoires of sorted CD4+ and CD8+ blood T cells from severe aplastic anemia patients and healthy subjects. Patients were enrolled under clinicaltrials.gov protocols 00001620, 01623167, 00001397, 00071045, 00081523 and 00961064 in the USA. Ficoll-Paque density gradient centrifugation was used to isolate peripheral blood mononuclear cells. Before DNA extraction, CD4+ and CD8+ T cells were sorted with FACS or magnetic beads. Via the germline V gene, CDR1 is WSHSY and CDR2 SAAADI. The CDR3 measures 12 amino acids from cysteine to phenylalanine. Kept here is only the CDR3 DNA, which spans 36 bases and is read in frame from base 1. The V end loses 6 bases and the J end loses 2 bases, and a stretch of 7 bases separates them.

Sequenced sample: sorted CD4+, CD8+, or CD8+CD57+ T cells (not recorded which) from PBMCs. The clonotype comes from a human donor with aplastic anemia. The V and J genes are TRBV10-2 and TRBJ1-1, with the D gene not confidently named. The CDR3 sequence is CASRDPNTEAFF. The DNA is as follows: TGCGCCAGCAGGGACCCAAACACTGAAGCTTTCTTT.